A selection of T cell receptor beta chains follows, all from one sample in a study of T cell changes during pregnancy in multiple sclerosis. The table came from immunoSEQ multiplex PCR; TCRdb's copy has only in-frame clones and leaves some out. The sample comprises over 45,000 clones, 88% of which are singletons, and roughly 1.2% rests with the top ten. The sequences come from CD4+ T cells from peripheral blood mononuclear cells, collected in the second trimester of pregnancy. These receptors all stem from a female donor with multiple sclerosis, enrolled in a pregnancy study. The CDR3 runs from the conserved cysteine through the conserved F or W. D genes are given only for firm matches. The listing skips clone size in some rows; elsewhere it reads once, few, many or a size class.

CDR3 DNA	CDR3 protein	clone size	V gene	J gene	D gene
TGTGCCAGAAGCCGATGGATGGGACTAGCGGGAATCAATGAGCAGTTCTTC	CARSRWMGLAGINEQFF	.	TRBV5-3	TRBJ2-1	TRBD2
TGCAGCGTCTTCCTAGCGGGAGCGGACGGGGAGCTGTTTTTT	CSVFLAGADGELFF	few	TRBV29-1	TRBJ2-2	TRBD2
TGTGCCAGTGGGACTAGAGGTTCGCACACAGATACGCAGTATTTT	CASGTRGSHTDTQYF	.	TRBV19	TRBJ2-3	TRBD2
TGTGCCAGCAGCTACAGGGCTGGAAGAGAAAAACTGTTTTTT	CASSYRAGREKLFF	.	TRBV13	TRBJ1-4	.
TGCGCCAGCAGTACAGGGAGGGGAGCGGAGACCCAGTACTTC	CASSTGRGAETQYF	.	TRBV5-1	TRBJ2-5	.
TGCGCCAGCGCCGACAGGAGTAGCAATCAGCCCCAGCATTTT	CASADRSSNQPQHF	once	TRBV10-2	TRBJ1-5	.
TGTGCCAGCTCACCGACAGAACATCAGCCCCAGCATTTT	CASSPTEHQPQHF	.	TRBV18	TRBJ1-5	.
TGTGCCAGCAGCCGGGACAGTTACAATGAGCAGTTCTTC	CASSRDSYNEQFF	.	TRBV14	TRBJ2-1	TRBD1
TGTGCCAGCAGCTTAGTCAGGGGCGGCGGGTCTGAAGCTTTCTTT	CASSLVRGGGSEAFF	.	TRBV7-9	TRBJ1-1	.
TGTGCCAGCAGCCCCACGGGAGTCGTAGAGACCCAGTACTTC	CASSPTGVVETQYF	.	TRBV11-2	TRBJ2-5	.
TGCGCCAGCAGTGGGACTAGTGGCACAGATACGCAGTATTTT	CASSGTSGTDTQYF	.	TRBV5-1	TRBJ2-3	TRBD2
TGTGCCAGCAGCCATTGGACAGGGAAAGAGACCCAGTACTTC	CASSHWTGKETQYF	.	TRBV5-4	TRBJ2-5	TRBD1
TGTGCCAGCAGTTCTAGCGGGGAATCCTACAATGAGCAGTTCTTC	CASSSSGESYNEQFF	.	TRBV27	TRBJ2-1	TRBD2
TGTGCCAGCTCACCCCTCGACAGGGCCTATGGCTACACCTTC	CASSPLDRAYGYTF	.	TRBV18	TRBJ1-2	TRBD1
TGTGCCAGCGATACGGGGATGGTCGGAAACACCATATATTTT	CASDTGMVGNTIYF	.	TRBV19	TRBJ1-3	.
TGTGCCAGCAGTGACTACCAGGGTACTGAAGCTTTCTTT	CASSDYQGTEAFF	.	TRBV6-4	TRBJ1-1	.
TGTGCCAGCAGCTTAGGGACTAGGAATGAGCAGTTCTTC	CASSLGTRNEQFF	.	TRBV11-2	TRBJ2-1	TRBD2
TGTGCCAGCAGTCAGGACTACGGGTCCTACGAGCAGTACTTC	CASSQDYGSYEQYF	.	TRBV6-5	TRBJ2-7	.
TGTGCCAGTAGTCTTCCAGGGACTAGCGGGAGGGCTTCCTACAATGAGCAGTTCTTC	CASSLPGTSGRASYNEQFF	.	TRBV19	TRBJ2-1	TRBD2
TGCGCCAGCAGCGATCCCGGGACTAGCTTAGATACGCAGTATTTT	CASSDPGTSLDTQYF	.	TRBV5-1	TRBJ2-3	TRBD2
TGCGCCAGCAGTCCACAAAACAGGGGACTCTTTTATAGCAATCAGCCCCAGCATTTT	CASSPQNRGLFYSNQPQHF	.	TRBV10-1	TRBJ1-5	TRBD1
TGTGCTAGTGGTTTGGATGGGGGCGCGGAGACCCAGTACTTC	CASGLDGGAETQYF	.	TRBV12-5	TRBJ2-5	.
TGTGCCAGTAGTATAGGCTCTGGGACTGGGGGTCAGCCCCAGCATTTT	CASSIGSGTGGQPQHF	.	TRBV19	TRBJ1-5	.
TGTGCCAGCAGCGTAGGACAGGGGACTAATGAAAAACTGTTTTTT	CASSVGQGTNEKLFF	.	TRBV9	TRBJ1-4	TRBD1
TGTGCCAGCAGTGGAAAACGGGGGGGGCGTATCAATGAGCAGTTCTTC	CASSGKRGGRINEQFF	.	TRBV6-1	TRBJ2-1	TRBD2
TGTGCCAGCAGCTTTGAGACGGGATTCTATGGCTACACCTTC	CASSFETGFYGYTF	.	TRBV11-2	TRBJ1-2	.
TGTGCCAGCAGCTTAGACGGCAGGGTTGGGAACGAGCAGTACTTC	CASSLDGRVGNEQYF	.	TRBV7-9	TRBJ2-7	.
TGTGCCAGCAGCCTACGGACAGGGCTGGAGGACATTCAGTACTTC	CASSLRTGLEDIQYF	.	TRBV4-2	TRBJ2-4	TRBD1
TGTGCCAGTAGTATCTCAGGGCCCAATCAGCCCCAGCATTTT	CASSISGPNQPQHF	.	TRBV19	TRBJ1-5	.
TGTGCCAGCTCCCCAATGACTAGTTCTATGTACGAGCAGTACTTC	CASSPMTSSMYEQYF	.	TRBV19	TRBJ2-7	.
TGTGCCTGGAGTAGGGTGGGAGCAGCAACCGGGGAGCTGTTTTTT	CAWSRVGAATGELFF	.	TRBV30	TRBJ2-2	.
TGTGCCAGTAGTATTCAGGGGTGGGAGACCCAGTACTTC	CASSIQGWETQYF	.	TRBV19	TRBJ2-5	.
TGTGCCAGCAGCCCCCGCGGGGGGGGTACGCAGTATTTT	CASSPRGGGTQYF	.	TRBV7-7	TRBJ2-3	TRBD2
TGTGCCAGCAGCCAAGATCTTTCGAACACTGAAGCTTTCTTT	CASSQDLSNTEAFF	.	TRBV14	TRBJ1-1	.
TGTGCCAGCAGCTTGACAGGGGGCCGCGAGCAGTACTTC	CASSLTGGREQYF	.	TRBV5-4	TRBJ2-7	TRBD1
TGCGCCAGCAGGGAGGACAGCTATGGCTACACCTTC	CASREDSYGYTF	.	TRBV5-1	TRBJ1-2	.
TGTGCCAGCAGTAATACAGGGGGCTCCTACAATGAGCAGTTCTTC	CASSNTGGSYNEQFF	.	TRBV2	TRBJ2-1	TRBD1
TGTGCCAGCAGTCCCTCCCTAACTAGCGCGAACACAGATACGCAGTATTTT	CASSPSLTSANTDTQYF	.	TRBV27	TRBJ2-3	TRBD2
TGCGCCAGCAGCTTGGGTACTAGCGTACCCTACGAGCAGTACTTC	CASSLGTSVPYEQYF	.	TRBV5-1	TRBJ2-7	TRBD2
TGTGCCAGCAGCTTTAGCGGGAGCTCCTACGAGCAGTACTTC	CASSFSGSSYEQYF	.	TRBV7-6	TRBJ2-7	TRBD2
TGTGCCAGCACCATAAGCGGGAGAGAGACCCAGTACTTC	CASTISGRETQYF	once	TRBV28	TRBJ2-5	TRBD2
TGTGCCAGCAGCTTTACAGGGACGAGTAACTATGGCTACACCTTC	CASSFTGTSNYGYTF	.	TRBV5-6	TRBJ1-2	.
TGCGCCAGCAGAGATTACAGGGATATCAAAAACATTCAGTACTTC	CASRDYRDIKNIQYF	.	TRBV5-1	TRBJ2-4	.
TGTGCCAGCGCCGCACCTAGCGGGAGGCCCTACGAGCAGTACTTC	CASAAPSGRPYEQYF	.	TRBV7-9	TRBJ2-7	TRBD2
TGTGCCAGCAGGGACATGAACACTGAAGCTTTCTTT	CASRDMNTEAFF	.	TRBV6-1	TRBJ1-1	.
TGTGCCAGCAGCCCCTCCCCCGGAGGGGGCAATCAGCCCCAGCATTTT	CASSPSPGGGNQPQHF	.	TRBV7-9	TRBJ1-5	.
TGTGCCAGCGGGAGGGACGGCCTCACTGAAGCTTTCTTT	CASGRDGLTEAFF	.	TRBV7-9	TRBJ1-1	.
TGTGCCAGTAGTATATTTGCAGGCACCTACGAGCAGTACTTC	CASSIFAGTYEQYF	.	TRBV19	TRBJ2-7	.
TGTGCCAGCAGCCTCCGACAGGGGGCCACTGAAGCTTTCTTT	CASSLRQGATEAFF	.	TRBV5-4	TRBJ1-1	TRBD1
TGTGCCAGCAGTTACTCTGGGGCTAGCGGGAGAAATGAGCAGTTCTTC	CASSYSGASGRNEQFF	.	TRBV6-5	TRBJ2-1	TRBD2
TGTGCCAGCTCACTAGGGACAGGGACAAATCAGCCCCAGCATTTT	CASSLGTGTNQPQHF	.	TRBV18	TRBJ1-5	TRBD1
TGTGCCAGCTCACAAGAGGTCTCCTACGAGCAGTACTTC	CASSQEVSYEQYF	.	TRBV18	TRBJ2-7	.
TGCGCCAGCAGCCCGTCTAGCGGGGAGACAGATACGCAGTATTTT	CASSPSSGETDTQYF	.	TRBV5-1	TRBJ2-3	TRBD2
TGTGCCAGCAGCCCCTCTAGCGCAGATACGCAGTATTTT	CASSPSSADTQYF	.	TRBV7-6	TRBJ2-3	.
TGCGCCAGCAGCTTGTCCGAAAGGCCGACACGTTCCTACGAGCAGTACTTC	CASSLSERPTRSYEQYF	.	TRBV5-1	TRBJ2-7	.
TGTGCCAGCAGCGCGCAGGGGGGCAACACCGGGGAGCTGTTTTTT	CASSAQGGNTGELFF	.	TRBV7-3	TRBJ2-2	.
TGTGCCAGCAGTGAAGCTCTGACAGGGTGGGACACTGAAGCTTTCTTT	CASSEALTGWDTEAFF	.	TRBV6-1	TRBJ1-1	TRBD1
TGTGCCAGCAGCTTAGTCGGGACTAGTCTCTCGGATACGCAGTATTTT	CASSLVGTSLSDTQYF	.	TRBV7-2	TRBJ2-3	TRBD2